This T cell receptor (beta chain) was obtained from a study of cytomegalovirus exposure and HLA in healthy donors. As for this clone: Its specificity is unknown.

CDR3 length: 13 amino acids. V dropped 3 bases and J dropped 8 bases, with 14 bases sitting between them. Germline CDR1 and CDR2: SGHRS and YFSETQ. 60 Vbeta and 13 Jbeta primers were used in PCR. TCRdb's table, derived via immunoSEQ multiplex PCR, lists solely in-frame clones and lacks some. The sample yields some 120,000 clones, more than 80% seen once. Study findings and constraints: One later analysis reportedly identified an Asian-associated ancestry cluster that showed fewer N-insertions than the 666-donor mean. The HLA-A and HLA-B alleles of most subjects were reportedly predicted accurately from TCR beta sequences.

The chain links TRBV5-1 to TRBJ1-1; D is ambiguous. The receptor comes from a man aged 30-40 years in good health and CMV-seronegative. Sequencing was done on a sample of PBMCs. This chain's CDR3 is CASSSRVDLEAFF. The CDR3 DNA follows: TGCGCCAGCAGCTCGCGTGTTGATTTAGAAGCTTTCTTT.